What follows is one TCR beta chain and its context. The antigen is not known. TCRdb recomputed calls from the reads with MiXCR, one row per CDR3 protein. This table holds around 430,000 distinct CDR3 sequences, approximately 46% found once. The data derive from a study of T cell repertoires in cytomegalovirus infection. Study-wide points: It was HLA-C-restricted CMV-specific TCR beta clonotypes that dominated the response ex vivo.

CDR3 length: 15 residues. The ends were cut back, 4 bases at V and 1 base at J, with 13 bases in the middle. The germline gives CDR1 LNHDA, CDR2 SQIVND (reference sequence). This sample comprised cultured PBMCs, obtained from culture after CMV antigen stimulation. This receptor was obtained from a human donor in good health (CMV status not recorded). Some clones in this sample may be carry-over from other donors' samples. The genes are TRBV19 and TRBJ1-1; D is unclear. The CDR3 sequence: CASSSIREWNTEAFF. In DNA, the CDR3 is TGTGCCAGTAGTAGTATACGGGAATGGAACACTGAAGCTTTCTTT.